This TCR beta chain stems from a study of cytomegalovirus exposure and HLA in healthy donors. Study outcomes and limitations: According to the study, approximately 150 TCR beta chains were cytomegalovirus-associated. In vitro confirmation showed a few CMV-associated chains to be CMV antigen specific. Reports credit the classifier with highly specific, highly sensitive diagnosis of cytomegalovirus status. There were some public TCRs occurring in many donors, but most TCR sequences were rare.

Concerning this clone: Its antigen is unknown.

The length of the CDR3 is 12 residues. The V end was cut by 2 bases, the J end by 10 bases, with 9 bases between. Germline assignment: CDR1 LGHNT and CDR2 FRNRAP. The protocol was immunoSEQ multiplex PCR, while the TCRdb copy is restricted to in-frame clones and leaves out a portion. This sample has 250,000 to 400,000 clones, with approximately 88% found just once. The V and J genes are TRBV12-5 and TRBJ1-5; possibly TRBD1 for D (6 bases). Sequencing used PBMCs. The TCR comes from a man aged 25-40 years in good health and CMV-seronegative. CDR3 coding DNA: TGTGCTAGTGGTTTGCTACAGGGTCCCCAGCATTTT. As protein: CASGLLQGPQHF. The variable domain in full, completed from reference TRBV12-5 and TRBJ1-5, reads DARVTQTPRHKVTEMGQEVTMRCQPILGHNTVFWYRQTMMQGLELLAYFRNRAPLDDSGMPKDRFSAEMPDATLATLKIQPSEPRDSAVYFCASGLLQGPQHFGDGTRLSIL.